The 9 T cell receptor beta chains given below trace back to one sample, sequenced in a study of control samples from healthy donors and cancer patients. Clones were read by immunoSEQ multiplex PCR, and TCRdb kept only the in-frame ones, dropping some. Here the sample spans more than 90,000 clones, about 89% being singletons. The material sequenced was blood. These receptors were collected from a man aged 30-40 years in good health.

This chain uses TRBV2 with TRBJ2-2; no firm D call. The CDR3 is 17 residues long. In germline, CDR1 is SNHLY, CDR2 FYNNEI. V lost 6 bases, J lost 4 bases, and 21 bases lay in between. The CDR3 nucleotides are TGTGCCAGCAGCCCGCTTCGAGGACGGGCATTCACCGGGGAGCTGTTTTTT. Its translation is CASSPLRGRAFTGELFF.

This rearrangement joins TRBV28 to TRBJ1-2; D gene unclear. V lost 2 bases to trimming and J lost 3 bases, with 10 bases between them. The CDR3 loop spans 14 amino acids. Looked up from germline, CDR1 is MDHEN and CDR2 is SYDVKM. CDR3 region: CASSLRFIDYGYTF. CDR3 coding DNA: TGTGCCAGCAGTTTAAGATTTATAGACTATGGCTACACCTTC.

The chain has TRBV14 and TRBJ1-2, with D uncertain. The CDR3 runs 13 residues. Germline CDR1 SGHDN, CDR2 FVKESK. V gave up 6 bases and J gave up 4 bases, with 12 bases separating them. DNA of the CDR3: TGTGCCAGCAGTTACGACGTAGGCTATGGCTACACCTTC. Protein sequence: CASSYDVGYGYTF.

V usage is TRBV18 and J usage is TRBJ1-3; 7 positions match TRBD1. CDR1 is KGHSH and CDR2 is LQKENI in the germline V gene. The CDR3 extends over 16 amino acids. Trimming cost V 3 bases and J 4 bases; bases outside gene matches: 9. This chain's CDR3 is CASSPQGGRSGNTIYF. The CDR3 region has the DNA TGTGCCAGCTCACCCCAGGGGGGTCGCTCCGGAAACACCATATATTTT.

The chain recombines TRBV19 with TRBJ2-7; D unclear. The V gene lost 1 base and the J gene lost 5 bases, with 3 bases spanning the gap. The germline V gene encodes CDR1 LNHDA and CDR2 SQIVND (reference sequence). The CDR3 runs to 11 residues. CDR3 region: CASSIGHEQYF. For the CDR3, the DNA is TGTGCCAGTAGTATAGGGCACGAGCAGTACTTC.

V and J are TRBV6-6 and TRBJ1-3; D is perhaps TRBD1 (5 bases). V lost 0 bases and J lost 0, with 9 bases in between. The CDR3 contains 16 residues. Germline V lookup: CDR1 MNHNY, CDR2 SVGAGI (reference sequence). CDR3 coding DNA: TGTGCCAGCAGTTACTCGCGACAGAACTCTGGAAACACCATATATTTT. It specifies CASSYSRQNSGNTIYF.

As concerns this clone: The junction and the germline gene differ at one end; a read error may be behind it. Other DNA variants within this sample encode the same CDR3. The J gene is TRBJ1-1, the V gene TRBV19, with D possibly being TRBD1 (6 bases). Germline-derived CDR1 and CDR2 are LNHDA and SQIVND (reference sequence). The CDR3 covers 14 residues. CDR3 region: CASSKDSLNTEAFF. CDR3 nucleotide sequence: TGCGCCAGTAGTAAGGACAGCTTGAACACTGAAGCTTTCTTT. Variable domain in full (rest from reference TRBV19 and TRBJ1-1): DGGITQSPKYLFRKEGQNVTLSCEQNLNHDAMYWYRQDPGQGLRLIYYSQIVNDFQKGDIAEGYSVSREKKESFPLTVTSAQKNPTAFYLCASSKDSLNTEAFFGQGTRLTVV.

V and J are TRBV29-1 and TRBJ2-1; D is ambiguous. This CDR3 region has 13 residues. Germline CDR1 is SQVTM and CDR2 is ANQGSEA. V was shortened by 4 bases and J by 5 bases, with 12 bases between the two germline ends. The DNA for the CDR3 is TGCAGCGTTGGGCTGCGGCTTCACAATGAGCAGTTCTTC. It specifies CSVGLRLHNEQFF.

This chain connects TRBV5-5 to TRBJ1-2, with D unclear. Germline V gives CDR1 SGHKS, CDR2 YYEKEE (reference sequence). This CDR3 has 14 amino acids. The V gene lost 5 bases and the J gene lost 4 bases, with 15 bases spanning the gap. The DNA of the CDR3 is TGTGCCAGCAGTTCAGAGGGCCGGGGCTATGGCTACACCTTC. Its protein is CASSSEGRGYGYTF. The complete variable domain, with remaining parts taken from reference TRBV5-5 and TRBJ1-2, reads DAGVTQSPTHLIKTRGQQVTLRCSPISGHKSVSWYQQVLGQGPQFIFQYYEKEERGRGNFPDRFSARQFPNYSSELNVNALLLGDSALYLCASSSEGRGYGYTFGSGTRLTVV.